The rows below give T cell receptor beta chains drawn from one sample of a study of OX40 agonist ivuxolimab in advanced cancers. Clones were sequenced by immunoSEQ multiplex PCR, and TCRdb holds only the in-frame ones, with some missing. The sample carries 15,000 to 20,000 clones, 70% to 85% recorded once. Sequences were derived from CD4+ or CD8+ T cells sorted from blood, sampled in a trial of the OX40 agonist ivuxolimab. These receptors came from an adult with an advanced solid tumor such as melanoma, head and neck, liver or kidney cancer. Both conserved end residues are part of each CDR3.

>TRBJ1-4|TRBV11-2
CASSSGAGYGKLFF
>TRBJ2-2|TRBV9
CASSVNVASNTGELFF
>TRBJ2-7|TRBV7-9
CASSSPSSYEQYF
>TRBJ2-3|TRBV5-5
CASGDRRTDTQYF
>TRBJ2-3|TRBV4-1
CASSQEGSTSTDTQYF
>TRBJ2-5|TRBV27
CASSRPGETQYF
>TRBJ1-4|TRBV7-7
CASSVRAVEEKKLFF
>TRBJ1-4|TRBV13
CASSRRQEPNEKLFF
>TRBJ2-5|TRBV2
CASTDRVTQYF
>TRBJ2-3|TRBV10-3
CAISEMGGGETDTQYF
>TRBJ2-7|TRBV6-6
CASTQAYEQYF
>TRBJ2-7|TRBV27
CASGTGRIYEQYF
>TRBJ1-1|TRBV4-2
CASSSPGVGSEAFF
>TRBJ2-7|TRBV6-5
CASSYHDRTTYEQYF
>TRBJ2-5|TRBV2
CASSEGPGPHETQYF
>TRBJ2-7|TRBV12-5
CASGPSDGAYEQYF
>TRBJ2-2|TRBV9
CASRQGNTGELFF
>TRBJ2-3|TRBV28
CASSGGDIDTQYF
>TRBJ2-7|TRBV7-2
CASSSFPGQAYEQYF
>TRBJ2-7|TRBV19
CASSYGGVGYEQYF
>TRBJ1-1|TRBV7-9
CASSLAGGGKMNTEAFF
>TRBJ2-1|TRBV10-3
CAISHGSYNEQFF
>TRBJ1-5|TRBV18
CASSPALSSMEQPQHF
>TRBJ2-5|TRBV7-9
CASSPPAGIQETQYF
>TRBJ1-1|TRBV6-5
CASSYDGEGTEAFF
>TRBJ1-1|TRBV2
CASSDLWGDTEAFF
>TRBJ2-2|TRBV5-5
CASSPFLSGSYTGELFF
>TRBJ2-3|TRBV9
CASSVGGGSTDTQYF
>TRBJ1-5|TRBV27
CASSSTGGWDQPQHF
>TRBJ1-5|TRBV6-1
CASSSGQNQPQHF
>TRBJ1-4|TRBV15
CATRRQGSREKLFF
>TRBJ1-5|TRBV5-6
CASSPGVGAQPQHF
>TRBJ2-7|TRBV27
CASALGSGPEQYF
>TRBJ2-1|TRBV11-2
CASSLSGTRTYNEQFF
>TRBJ2-1|TRBV9
CASSRGLLASPSNEQFF
>TRBJ2-3|TRBV7-8
CASSLLRVPDTQYF
>TRBJ2-7|TRBV5-4
CASSLKGNYYEQYF
>TRBJ2-1|TRBV28
CASSLLGVAYNEQFF
>TRBJ2-3|TRBV10-3
CAITPTSGSTDTQYF
>TRBJ2-7|TRBV5-4
CASSPGLTYEQYF
>TRBJ1-4|TRBV4-3
CASSQDRAGPTNEKLFF